This note documents a single T cell receptor beta chain sequence. In the sorted-subset replicate PCRs, 150 to 200 ng DNA, 25,000 to 30,000 T cell genomes, was used. In the original processing: Junction-only immunoSEQ sequences carried no quality scores, so filtering differed. Clones were read by immunoSEQ multiplex PCR, and TCRdb kept only the in-frame ones, dropping some. The V and J calls and clone size are taken from that table; D and trimming were inferred from the DNA. The table lists some 2,400,000 clones, around 95% of them singletons, with 0.13% in the top ten. The V gene's germline CDR1 is MNHEY and CDR2 SVGAGI. CDR3 size: 15 residues. Trimming removed 0 bases at V and 4 bases at J, with 12 bases between. This entry belongs to a study of shared clonotypes between healthy human individuals.

The rearrangement uses TRBV6-5 and TRBJ1-2, with D maybe TRBD1 (6 bases). This receptor was taken from a man between 18 and 29 years old in good health. Sample: naive CD4+ T cells sorted from blood. Subset: CD45RA+ positively selected. The CDR3 loop is CASSYSVQGSYGYTF. In DNA, the CDR3 is TGTGCCAGCAGTTACTCGGTGCAGGGGTCCTATGGCTACACCTTC.